This is a list of T cell receptor beta chains from one sample in a study of T-cell memory formation after mild COVID-19. MiXCR, applied by TCRdb to the 5' RACE reads, yields one record per CDR3 protein. The profile shows 85,000 to 130,000 distinct CDR3 sequences, 11% of them singletons. Input material: PBMCs or a T cell subset sorted from them (not recorded which). The receptors were sampled from a man aged 18 to 35 who had mild COVID-19 (a few samples of this study predate the infection). Cell type and time point are not known. Each CDR3 is given with its conserved first and last residue. Fields, in order: CDR3 length, D gene, clone size, J gene, V gene, CDR3 DNA, CDR3 protein. D genes are given only for firm matches. Part of the rows lack a size; the others show once, few, many or a class for expanded clones.

14 - - TRBJ2-3 TRBV4-1 TGCGCCAGCAGCCTCCCCCCGGGCACAGATACGCAGTATTTT CASSLPPGTDTQYF
16 - - TRBJ1-3 TRBV12-3/TRBV12-4 TGTGCCAGCAGCCGGACCGGGGGGGGGACTGGAAACACCATATATTTT CASSRTGGGTGNTIYF
14 - few TRBJ1-1 TRBV7-9 TGTGCCAGCAGCGAGCTCCCACTGAACACTGAAGCTTTCTTT CASSELPLNTEAFF
17 - - TRBJ2-2 TRBV5-1 TGCGCCAGCAGCTCTCCTAACAGGGTTGGGTTCTCCGGGGAGCTGTTTTTT CASSSPNRVGFSGELFF
12 - few TRBJ2-7 TRBV30 TGTGCCTGGACCTACGCGAATTACGAGCAGTACTTC CAWTYANYEQYF
13 - - TRBJ2-5 TRBV14 TGTGCCAGCAGCCAAGAGGTTAGAGAGACCCAGTACTTC CASSQEVRETQYF
8 - once TRBJ2-5 TRBV7-2 TGTGCCAGCAGCCCACCCTACTTC CASSPPYF
16 - few TRBJ2-1 TRBV29-1 TGCAGCGTTGATGGATCGGGGGAAAGCTCCTACAATGAGCAGTTCTTC CSVDGSGESSYNEQFF
16 - few TRBJ2-3 TRBV9 TGTGCCAGCAGCTTGACGACAGGTCTCTACACAGATACGCAGTATTTT CASSLTTGLYTDTQYF
14 - - TRBJ2-3 TRBV5-1 TGCGCCAGCAGAAGACAGATAAGTACAGATACGCAGTATTTT CASRRQISTDTQYF
16 TRBD1 few TRBJ2-7 TRBV4-3 TGCGCCAGCAGCCAAGGCTCAGGACAGGGGCTCTACGAGCAGTACTTC CASSQGSGQGLYEQYF
17 - few TRBJ2-1 TRBV3-1 TGTGCCAGCAGTTACGGCGACTTAAGGGAAGGTTCCGATGAGCAGTTCTTC CASSYGDLREGSDEQFF
14 - many TRBJ1-1 TRBV15 TGTGCCACCAGCGGGACGGGGCCAGGGACTGAAGCTTTCTTT CATSGTGPGTEAFF
15 TRBD2 few TRBJ2-7 TRBV4-1 TGCGCCAGCAGCCAAGTCGCGGGAGGCCCCTACGAGCAGTACTTC CASSQVAGGPYEQYF
14 - - TRBJ2-4 TRBV29-1 TGCAGCGCTGCTGGGGGGCTAGCCAAAAACATTCAGTACTTC CSAAGGLAKNIQYF
12 - - TRBJ2-7 TRBV29-1 TGCAGCGTTGAAGGGAAGGGCTACGAGCAGTACTTC CSVEGKGYEQYF
18 - few TRBJ2-3 TRBV21-1 TGTGCCAGCAGCAAATGCCCGGGTAGCGGGCAGACCAGAGATACGCAGTATTTT CASSKCPGSGQTRDTQYF
13 - few TRBJ2-3 TRBV6-5 TGTGCCAGTACTGAACTAAACGGGGGTACGCAGTATTTT CASTELNGGTQYF
16 TRBD2 many TRBJ2-5 TRBV7-2 TGTGCCAGCAGCACCCTCCCGGGGGGACCTAGGGAGACCCAGTACTTC CASSTLPGGPRETQYF
15 - - TRBJ2-3 TRBV11-2 TGTGCCAGCAGCGGGCACGGCGGAGCCACAGATACGCAGTATTTT CASSGHGGATDTQYF
15 - - TRBJ2-2 TRBV6-5 TGTGCCAGCAGTTACTCCCAGGGGTCTGCCGGGGAGCTGTTTTTT CASSYSQGSAGELFF
12 - - TRBJ2-1 TRBV20-1 TGCAGTGCTGTCCGGGGGAACAATGAGCAGTTCTTC CSAVRGNNEQFF
11 - - TRBJ2-1 TRBV2 TGTGCCAGCAGTGACTACAGGTCCCAGTTCTTC CASSDYRSQFF